Listed here is a single T cell receptor beta chain. Its target antigen remains unknown. Base quality data are lacking; no much larger clone is found one base away. Trimmed from V: 4 bases; trimmed from J: 4 bases; junction bases lacking a gene match: 4. The CDR3, cysteine through phenylalanine, is 14 amino acids long. Of all the DNA, just the CDR3 is kept, 42 bases in frame from base 1. Healthy controls were roughly 40 blood donors whose buffy coats came from the Finnish Red Cross blood service. All TCR-sequenced material derived from peripheral blood: patient blood samples and healthy donor buffy coats. Peripheral blood mononuclear cells were isolated by Ficoll-Hypaque gradient centrifugation. CD4+ cells were purified magnetically from the buffy coats of healthy controls. The Gentra Puregene Cell and Tissue kit was used to extract genomic DNA, and a Qubit 2.0 fluorometer was used to measure the amount of genomic DNA.

TCRbeta rearrangements were sequenced from genomic DNA using the immunoSEQ assay at survey resolution. In the paper's pipeline: A lowest detectable productive clonotype frequency of 2.59 x 10-5 was observed in the TCR sequencing data. Only productive TCRbeta rearrangements, defined as complete and in-frame sequences, were included in the analyses. Simpson clonality, calculated in the immunoSEQ Analyzer version 3.0, was used as the measure of sample clonality. Clones were grouped by frequency into very rare, small, medium, large (1-20%) or hyperexpanded (>20%) categories. OLGA 1.2.3 estimated generation probabilities, VDJtools produced V-gene circos plots, VDJdb was queried for specificities, and GLIPH identified CDR3 motifs. Sourced from immuneACCESS, this table was stored by TCRdb with only in-frame sequences that have V and J called. A share of the clones is absent; for the studies checked, an unresolved V gene accounts for under half, and the remainder has no known explanation. Clone size and V and J calls were adopted from that table, with D and trimming inferred from the DNA. The sample table shows tens of thousands of clones, and roughly 70% are seen once. The ten largest make up 0.55% to 0.75% of the sample.

This specimen belongs to a study of STAT5B mutations in CD4+ large granular lymphocyte leukemia (dated by TCRdb to 2022 to 2024). About the study as a whole: Among healthy controls, the CDR3 'QG' motif was associated with a particular HLA allele. The study compared the TCRbeta repertoires of patients with CD4+ T-cell large granular lymphocyte leukemia against the TCRbeta repertoires of healthy blood donors. Flow cytometry on FACSCanto II or FACSVerse showed that the purified fractions were more than 95% pure among lymphocytes. The paper's findings and limits, for the study overall: TRBV06-family usage was enriched among the top patient clones (8/27) compared with healthy controls (2/35). The data were not HLA-matched, and the relatively small sample size could explain the higher clonality seen in CD4+ compared with CD8+ T-LGLL. Main leukemic clonotypes were private to each patient, although roughly 25% appeared at low frequency in other patients' non-leukemic repertoires. CD4-sorted patient repertoires appeared more clonal than healthy CD4+ repertoires, and this difference persisted after removing the putative leukemic clones.

The chain is encoded by TRBV23-1 joined to TRBJ2-4; TRBD1 fits 7 bases in the junction. TRBV23-1 is designated an ORF whose function remains uncertain. The sequencing input was CD4+ T cells from blood buffy coats. The receptor was derived from a human donor in good health. Read as DNA, the sequence is TGCGCCAGCAGTCCCCCGGGACAGAAAAACATTCAGTACTTC. Translated, this gives CASSPPGQKNIQYF.